This TCR beta chain was identified in a study of cytomegalovirus exposure and HLA in healthy donors. The PCR made use of 60 Vbeta and 13 Jbeta primers. Clones were sequenced by immunoSEQ multiplex PCR, and TCRdb holds only the in-frame ones, with some missing. The sample holds 120,000 to 150,000 clones, approximately 80% seen once. The ends lost 5 bases at V and 2 bases at J; junction bases unmatched: 4. Germline CDR1 SGHTA, CDR2 FQGNSA. This CDR3 comprises 14 residues. The sequenced sample was PBMCs. This clonotype was sampled from a woman in her 40s in good health and CMV-seropositive. This chain joins TRBV7-2 and TRBJ2-7; 9 nucleotides line up with TRBD2. The CDR3 region has the DNA TGTGCCAGCAGCCGGACTAGCGACCCCTACGAGCAGTACTTC. Protein product: CASSRTSDPYEQYF.